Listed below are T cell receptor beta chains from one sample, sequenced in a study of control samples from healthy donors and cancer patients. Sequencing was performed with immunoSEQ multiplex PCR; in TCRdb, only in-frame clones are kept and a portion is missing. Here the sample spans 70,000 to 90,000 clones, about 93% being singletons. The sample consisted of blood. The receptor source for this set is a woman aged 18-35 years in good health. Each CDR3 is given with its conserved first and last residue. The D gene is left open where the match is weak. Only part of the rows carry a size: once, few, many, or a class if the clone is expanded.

TGTGCCAGCAGCTTAGTTGACAGCCTCGGCGCTGAAGCTTTCTTT | CASSLVDSLGAEAFF | TRBJ1-1 | TRBV7-8 | NA | NA
TGTGCCAGCAGCCCGAAACTAGCGGGGGGAAACAATGAGCAGTTCTTC | CASSPKLAGGNNEQFF | TRBJ2-1 | TRBV7-8 | TRBD2 | NA
TGTGCCAGCTCACCTGGACTGAGTCAGGAGCAGTACTTC | CASSPGLSQEQYF | TRBJ2-7 | TRBV18 | NA | NA
TGTGCCAGCAGGGGAAATACGGGGGGCGGAGAGCAGCCCCAGCATTTT | CASRGNTGGGEQPQHF | TRBJ1-5 | TRBV28 | NA | few
TGTGCCAGCAGTCAAATAGCGGGTACCTACAATGAGCAGTTCTTC | CASSQIAGTYNEQFF | TRBJ2-1 | TRBV27 | TRBD2 | NA
TGCGCCAGCAGCTTGAGTAACAGGGTATCGGAGCAGTACTTC | CASSLSNRVSEQYF | TRBJ2-7 | TRBV5-1 | NA | once
TGCGCCAGCAGCAAGGACAGGGGCACCTACGAGCAGTACTTC | CASSKDRGTYEQYF | TRBJ2-7 | TRBV5-1 | TRBD1 | NA
TGCGCCAGCAGCCAAGATAGACTGAACACTGAAGCTTTCTTT | CASSQDRLNTEAFF | TRBJ1-1 | TRBV4-3 | NA | NA
TGTGCCAGCAAGACCGGACAGCTCGAAGCTTTCTTT | CASKTGQLEAFF | TRBJ1-1 | TRBV2 | NA | NA
TGCGCCAGCAGTCGGACAGGGGAAAAACTGTTTTTT | CASSRTGEKLFF | TRBJ1-4 | TRBV5-1 | TRBD1 | NA
TGTGCCAGCAGCCGACAGCCAAATGAAAAACTGTTTTTT | CASSRQPNEKLFF | TRBJ1-4 | TRBV7-2 | NA | NA
TGTGCCAGTAGTAATCCTGGCGGGGCCGACTCCTACGAGCAGTACTTC | CASSNPGGADSYEQYF | TRBJ2-7 | TRBV19 | NA | once
TGTGCCACCAGCTCCGACAGGAGCAATCAGCCCCAGCATTTT | CATSSDRSNQPQHF | TRBJ1-5 | TRBV15 | NA | NA
TGTGCCAGCAGCTTAATGAGGGCTAGCGGGAGCCTCGCGAAGACCCAGTACTTC | CASSLMRASGSLAKTQYF | TRBJ2-5 | TRBV7-3 | TRBD2 | NA
TGTGCCAGCAGTTACTCGATTGGGAGTGTAGGAAACACCATATATTTT | CASSYSIGSVGNTIYF | TRBJ1-3 | TRBV6-5 | NA | NA